A selection of T cell receptor beta chains follows, all from one sample in a study of blood T cell repertoires in COVID-19. Profiled with immunoSEQ multiplex PCR; TCRdb holds only in-frame clones, not every one. The repertoire includes 150,000 to 200,000 clones, roughly nine tenths of them detected once, and around 8.4% sits in the top ten. Sample: PBMCs or T cells enriched from blood (not recorded which). Receptor source: a woman under 30 who had recovered from COVID-19. The CDR3 runs from the conserved cysteine through the conserved F or W. Each record gives: clone size, V gene, J gene, D gene, CDR3 DNA, CDR3 protein. D genes are given only for firm matches. Part of the rows lack a size; the others show once, few, many or a class for expanded clones.

clone_size: .
v_call: TRBV15
j_call: TRBJ1-4
d_call: .
cdr3_nt: TGTGCCACCAGCAGCGGGGGGACGGACTTTAATGAAAAACTGTTTTTT
cdr3_aa: CATSSGGTDFNEKLFF

clone_size: .
v_call: TRBV2
j_call: TRBJ1-2
d_call: TRBD1
cdr3_nt: TGTGCCAGCAGGGGGACAGGGCGGGCTAACTATGGCTACACCTTC
cdr3_aa: CASRGTGRANYGYTF

clone_size: .
v_call: TRBV27
j_call: TRBJ2-5
d_call: TRBD1
cdr3_nt: TGTGCCAGCAGTTCACAGGGGGCACGAGAGACCCAGTACTTC
cdr3_aa: CASSSQGARETQYF

clone_size: .
v_call: TRBV14
j_call: TRBJ2-7
d_call: TRBD1
cdr3_nt: TGTGCCAGCAGCTACGGACAGGCTCCCTACGAGCAGTACTTC
cdr3_aa: CASSYGQAPYEQYF

clone_size: .
v_call: TRBV6-5
j_call: TRBJ2-7
d_call: TRBD1
cdr3_nt: TGTGCCAGCAGTTACCGGGACAGGCGAACCTACGAGCAGTACTTC
cdr3_aa: CASSYRDRRTYEQYF

clone_size: .
v_call: TRBV6-5
j_call: TRBJ1-5
d_call: .
cdr3_nt: TGTGCCAGCAGACAACCTAATCAGCCCCAGCATTTT
cdr3_aa: CASRQPNQPQHF

clone_size: .
v_call: TRBV6-1
j_call: TRBJ1-2
d_call: TRBD1
cdr3_nt: TGTGCCAGCAGTGAACGGACAGGGGGCTACTATGGCTACACCTTC
cdr3_aa: CASSERTGGYYGYTF

clone_size: .
v_call: TRBV28
j_call: TRBJ2-7
d_call: .
cdr3_nt: TGTGCCAGCAGTCCAAGACTAGGGTACGAGCAGTACTTC
cdr3_aa: CASSPRLGYEQYF

clone_size: .
v_call: TRBV30
j_call: TRBJ1-2
d_call: .
cdr3_nt: TGTGCCTGGAGTCTGGACAGACCGGGGAGCTATGGCTACACCTTC
cdr3_aa: CAWSLDRPGSYGYTF

clone_size: .
v_call: TRBV27
j_call: TRBJ1-6
d_call: TRBD1
cdr3_nt: TGTGCCAGCAGTTTTTTGGGGACAGAAACTTTGAATTCACCCCTCCACTTT
cdr3_aa: CASSFLGTETLNSPLHF

clone_size: once
v_call: TRBV2
j_call: TRBJ2-1
d_call: .
cdr3_nt: TGTGCCAGCAGTGAAGCGTTCCGGGGAGGAAAGTTCTTC
cdr3_aa: CASSEAFRGGKFF

clone_size: .
v_call: TRBV7-8
j_call: TRBJ2-1
d_call: TRBD2
cdr3_nt: TGTGCCAGCAGCCCTCGCGGACTAGCGGGGGGGAATGAGCAGTTCTTC
cdr3_aa: CASSPRGLAGGNEQFF

clone_size: .
v_call: TRBV5-3
j_call: TRBJ2-1
d_call: TRBD1
cdr3_nt: TGTGCCAGAAGCTTTGGGGACAGGGCGGACAATGAGCAGTTCTTC
cdr3_aa: CARSFGDRADNEQFF

clone_size: once
v_call: TRBV4-2
j_call: TRBJ1-5
d_call: .
cdr3_nt: TGTGCCAGCAGCCAAGTAAGGGGCGCAGGACAGCCCCAGCATTTT
cdr3_aa: CASSQVRGAGQPQHF

clone_size: once
v_call: TRBV28
j_call: TRBJ1-1
d_call: .
cdr3_nt: TGTGCCAGCAGTGACCCCGGGATCCCTGAAGCTTTCTTT
cdr3_aa: CASSDPGIPEAFF

clone_size: .
v_call: TRBV12-3/TRBV12-4
j_call: TRBJ2-1
d_call: .
cdr3_nt: TGTGCCAGCAGTTTCGCGGATGAGCAGTTCTTC
cdr3_aa: CASSFADEQFF

clone_size: once
v_call: TRBV6-5
j_call: TRBJ2-2
d_call: .
cdr3_nt: TGTGCCAGCAGTTTACTAGGACCGAACACCGGGGAGCTGTTTTTT
cdr3_aa: CASSLLGPNTGELFF

clone_size: .
v_call: TRBV18
j_call: TRBJ1-6
d_call: TRBD1
cdr3_nt: TGTGCCAGCTCACTGGGAAGCCAGGGGGATTCACCCCTCCACTTT
cdr3_aa: CASSLGSQGDSPLHF

clone_size: .
v_call: TRBV19
j_call: TRBJ2-1
d_call: TRBD1
cdr3_nt: TGTGCCAGTAGTCCAGAGCCCGGGACAGGGGGTTCTCAGCAGTTCTTC
cdr3_aa: CASSPEPGTGGSQQFF

clone_size: .
v_call: TRBV19
j_call: TRBJ1-3
d_call: TRBD1
cdr3_nt: TGTGCCAGTACCTCCCGACAGGGAAAGAGGTACTCTGGAAACACCATATATTTT
cdr3_aa: CASTSRQGKRYSGNTIYF

clone_size: .
v_call: TRBV5-4
j_call: TRBJ2-3
d_call: TRBD1
cdr3_nt: TGTGCCAGCAGCTTGCGCCTCCAGGGGGCAACAGATACGCAGTATTTT
cdr3_aa: CASSLRLQGATDTQYF

clone_size: .
v_call: TRBV19
j_call: TRBJ1-1
d_call: .
cdr3_nt: TGTGCCAGTAAGATCCAGCAGGGAAGTCCCCCCACTGAAGCTTTCTTT
cdr3_aa: CASKIQQGSPPTEAFF

clone_size: .
v_call: TRBV5-4
j_call: TRBJ2-5
d_call: .
cdr3_nt: TGTGCCAGCAGCTTGTATCGCGGGCTAGGGTCCCAAGAGACCCAGTACTTC
cdr3_aa: CASSLYRGLGSQETQYF

clone_size: .
v_call: TRBV9
j_call: TRBJ1-3
d_call: TRBD1
cdr3_nt: TGTGCCAGCAGCCTAAGACAGGGGGACGGAAACACCATATATTTT
cdr3_aa: CASSLRQGDGNTIYF

clone_size: .
v_call: TRBV6-5
j_call: TRBJ2-7
d_call: TRBD2
cdr3_nt: TGTGCCAGCAGTTACTCGCGACTAGCCGACGAGCAGTACTTC
cdr3_aa: CASSYSRLADEQYF

clone_size: few
v_call: TRBV2
j_call: TRBJ2-1
d_call: .
cdr3_nt: TGTGCCAGCAGAAGTGAGACTCTGCCAGTCAGCTCCTACAATGAGCAGTTCTTC
cdr3_aa: CASRSETLPVSSYNEQFF

clone_size: .
v_call: TRBV3-1/TRBV3-2
j_call: TRBJ2-1
d_call: TRBD1
cdr3_nt: TGTGCCAGCAGCCGGGACAGGGCCTACAATGAGCAGTTCTTC
cdr3_aa: CASSRDRAYNEQFF

clone_size: .
v_call: TRBV7-9
j_call: TRBJ2-1
d_call: .
cdr3_nt: TGTGCCAGCAGCTTAGGATGGCCTTCGAATGAGCAGTTCTTC
cdr3_aa: CASSLGWPSNEQFF

clone_size: once
v_call: TRBV15
j_call: TRBJ2-7
d_call: TRBD2
cdr3_nt: TGTGCCACCAGCCGAGCCGCAAGCGGGGCCGAGCAGTACTTC
cdr3_aa: CATSRAASGAEQYF

clone_size: .
v_call: TRBV18
j_call: TRBJ1-3
d_call: .
cdr3_nt: TGTGCCAGCTCGAACACAGGGCTTCTATCCTCTGGAAACACCATATATTTT
cdr3_aa: CASSNTGLLSSGNTIYF

clone_size: .
v_call: TRBV7-9
j_call: TRBJ1-4
d_call: TRBD1
cdr3_nt: TGTGCCAGCAGCTTAGCCGCCGGGACAGAGCATGAAAAACTGTTTTTT
cdr3_aa: CASSLAAGTEHEKLFF

clone_size: .
v_call: TRBV6-5
j_call: TRBJ2-7
d_call: TRBD2
cdr3_nt: TGTGCCAGCAGAACCACTAGCGTGACCCCCTACGAGCAGTACTTC
cdr3_aa: CASRTTSVTPYEQYF

clone_size: .
v_call: TRBV15
j_call: TRBJ2-7
d_call: TRBD1
cdr3_nt: TGTGCCACCAGCAGAGCTCGGGGACAGGGAGCCTACGAGCAGTACTTC
cdr3_aa: CATSRARGQGAYEQYF

clone_size: .
v_call: TRBV7-9
j_call: TRBJ1-2
d_call: .
cdr3_nt: TGTGCCAGCACCCCAACAGGAGAGCACTATGGCTACACCTTC
cdr3_aa: CASTPTGEHYGYTF

clone_size: once
v_call: TRBV6-5
j_call: TRBJ1-6
d_call: .
cdr3_nt: TGTGCCAGCAGTTACGGTCGGAATTCACCCCTCCACTTT
cdr3_aa: CASSYGRNSPLHF

clone_size: .
v_call: TRBV5-5
j_call: TRBJ1-2
d_call: .
cdr3_nt: TGTGCCAGCAGCCCTACCGGAGCGAACAACTATGGCTACACCTTC
cdr3_aa: CASSPTGANNYGYTF

clone_size: .
v_call: TRBV29-1
j_call: TRBJ1-2
d_call: .
cdr3_nt: TGCAGCGTGACATGGTCCTACTATGGCTACACCTTC
cdr3_aa: CSVTWSYYGYTF

clone_size: few
v_call: TRBV3-1/TRBV3-2
j_call: TRBJ1-1
d_call: .
cdr3_nt: TGTGCCAGCAGCCACGTCGACAGGAGGACTGAAGCTTTCTTT
cdr3_aa: CASSHVDRRTEAFF

clone_size: .
v_call: TRBV5-6
j_call: TRBJ1-6
d_call: TRBD1
cdr3_nt: TGTGCCAGCAGCTCAGGGGGGTGGAATTCACCCCTCCACTTT
cdr3_aa: CASSSGGWNSPLHF

clone_size: few
v_call: TRBV28
j_call: TRBJ1-2
d_call: TRBD1
cdr3_nt: TGTGCCAGCAGCCCTCCGGGACAGCTCTATGGCTACACCTTC
cdr3_aa: CASSPPGQLYGYTF